Below, 11 T cell receptor beta chains from the same sample are listed, as sequenced in a study of blood T cell repertoires in COVID-19. Data came from immunoSEQ multiplex PCR; TCRdb stores just in-frame clones and leaves some out. The table lists 90,000 to 150,000 clones, roughly four fifths of them singletons, with 9.5% to 13% in the top ten. The sample comprised peripheral blood. The receptors stem from a human donor in a cohort sampled during active COVID-19.

V and J are TRBV4-3 and TRBJ2-3, with 10 bases aligning to TRBD2. CDR3 size: 16 residues. CDR1 is LGHNA and CDR2 is YSLEER in the germline V gene. Trimming cost V 1 base and J 3 bases; bases outside gene matches: 4. CDR3 coding DNA: TGCGCCAGCAGCCAAGGAGGGGGACTAGCGACAGATACGCAGTATTTT. Its translation is CASSQGGGLATDTQYF.

This chain joins TRBV6-5 and TRBJ1-5, with D tentatively TRBD1 (6 bases). The V gene's germline CDR1 is MNHEY and CDR2 SVGAGI. V was shortened by 2 bases and J by 4 bases, with 12 bases between the two germline ends. The CDR3 length is 15 residues. CDR3 DNA: TGTGCCAGCAGTTACGCGGGGGCCGAGAATCAGCCCCAGCATTTT. It codes for CASSYAGAENQPQHF.

This chain uses TRBV4-3 with TRBJ2-6, with 9 bases aligning to TRBD1. This CDR3 comprises 17 residues. In germline, CDR1 is LGHNA, CDR2 YSLEER. With V trimmed by 6 bases and J by 0 bases, 6 bases remained unmatched. This CDR3 is CASSRTGASSGANVLTF. CDR3 DNA: TGCGCCAGCAGTCGGACAGGGGCGAGCTCTGGGGCCAACGTCCTGACTTTC.

V usage is TRBV5-1 and J usage is TRBJ2-7; weak D call: TRBD1 (6 bases). The CDR3 is made up of 16 amino acids. V was cut by 4 bases and J by 0 bases, with 17 bases left in between. Germline CDR1 reads SGHRS; CDR2 reads YFSETQ. DNA of the CDR3: TGCGCCAGCAGCCGGGACGCAGGGGCCCTCTCCTACGAGCAGTACTTC. Its protein is CASSRDAGALSYEQYF.

V and J are TRBV24-1 and TRBJ1-5; D may be TRBD1 (6 bases). The V and J ends lost 8 bases and 0 bases respectively, with 25 bases between them. This CDR3 spans 19 amino acids. Germline CDR1 KGHDR, CDR2 SFDVKD. The CDR3 DNA sequence: TGTGCCACCACCAAAGGGAATACAGGGCGAGGGTATAGCAATCAGCCCCAGCATTTT. Encoded protein: CATTKGNTGRGYSNQPQHF.

This clone showed up just once. The chain recombines TRBV11-2 with TRBJ2-7; the D gene is possibly TRBD1 (7 bases). Germline V gene data show CDR1 as SGHAT and CDR2 as FQNNGV. V gave up 2 bases and J gave up 6 bases, with 17 bases separating them. The CDR3 runs 15 residues. CDR3 region: CASSLQTGARGEQYF. CDR3 DNA sequence: TGTGCCAGCAGCTTACAAACAGGGGCGCGGGGCGAGCAGTACTTC.

V and J are TRBV19 and TRBJ2-7; D unresolved. Trimming removed 8 bases at V and 0 bases at J, with 14 bases between. This CDR3 has 14 residues. Germline V CDR1 and CDR2: LNHDA, SQIVND (reference sequence). The CDR3 DNA sequence: TGTGCCAGTTCGACCGGAGCGCGCTCCTACGAGCAGTACTTC. It yields the protein CASSTGARSYEQYF.

The V call is TRBV6-2 or TRBV6-3, the J call TRBJ2-7, with no clear D. V dropped 3 bases and J dropped 1 base, with 10 bases sitting between them. This CDR3 region has 14 residues. Germline V CDR1 and CDR2: MNHEY, SVGEGT. The CDR3 DNA reads as TGTGCCAGCAGTTATCCCCCCGTTTCCTACGAGCAGTACTTC. Translating gives CASSYPPVSYEQYF.

V usage is TRBV11-2 and J usage is TRBJ1-1; 7 positions match TRBD1. The CDR3 length is 14 residues. Germline values: CDR1 SGHAT, CDR2 FQNNGV. Trimming removed 8 bases from V and 6 bases from J; junction bases left unmatched: 12. CDR3 sequence reads: CASGPQDRVAEAFF. DNA for the CDR3: TGTGCCAGCGGCCCCCAAGACAGGGTGGCTGAAGCTTTCTTT.

The chain has TRBV5-4 and TRBJ1-1, with 9 bases lining up with TRBD1. Trimming at V came to 2 bases and at J to 6 bases, leaving 11 bases not matched to a gene. This CDR3 is built from 16 residues. Germline V gene sequence: CDR1 SGHNT, CDR2 YYREEE (reference sequence). DNA for the CDR3: TGTGCCAGCAGCTTAGTTGGGACAGGGAAGTCCCCTGAAGCTTTCTTT. Translated: CASSLVGTGKSPEAFF.

The J gene is TRBJ2-3, the V gene TRBV10-3; tentatively, D is TRBD1 (7 bases). V was pared by 8 bases and J by 2 bases, with 14 bases between. Germline V gene data show CDR1 as ENHRY and CDR2 as SYGVKD. The CDR3 is made up of 14 amino acids. CDR3 in amino acids: CAIRRGLDTDTQYF. CDR3 DNA: TGTGCCATCCGGAGGGGGCTGGACACAGATACGCAGTATTTT.